Below, 13 T cell receptor beta chains from the same sample are listed, as sequenced in a study of cytomegalovirus exposure and HLA in healthy donors. The data were produced by immunoSEQ multiplex PCR, yet TCRdb's version contains in-frame clones alone and is incomplete. This repertoire shows about 98,000 clones, more than 75% found once; its top ten account for about 6%. Sequences were obtained from PBMCs. These receptors came from a young man in good health and CMV-seropositive.

The chain recombines TRBV5-6 with TRBJ1-2; 11 positions match TRBD1. V shed 4 bases and J 5 bases; nucleotides not matched to a gene: 13. This CDR3 comprises 17 residues. CDR1 is SGHDT, CDR2 YYEEEE, per germline. In DNA, the CDR3 is TGTGCCAGCAGCGGATGGTCAGGACAGGGGGCGCGGTATGGCTACACCTTC. This encodes CASSGWSGQGARYGYTF.

This CDR3 is CASSVSAGTNEKLFF. In DNA form, the CDR3 reads TGTGCCAGCAGCGTATCTGCAGGGACTAATGAAAAACTGTTTTTT. The J gene is TRBJ1-4, the V gene TRBV9; tentatively, D is TRBD1 (5 bases). This CDR3 is 15 amino acids long. V was pared by 1 base and J by 2 bases, with 9 bases between. Germline assignment: CDR1 SGDLS and CDR2 YYNGEE.

For this clone: This same CDR3 is encoded by further DNA sequences in the sample. CDR3 sequence: CASSLSGQGYGYTF. CDR3 DNA: TGTGCCAGCAGTTTATCGGGACAGGGGTATGGCTACACCTTC. J is TRBJ1-2 and V is TRBV27; 10 positions agree with TRBD1. CDR1 is MNHEY and CDR2 is SMNVEV in the germline V gene (reference sequence). There are 14 residues in the CDR3. V was clipped by 0 bases and J by 5 bases; unmatched bases: 0.

This clone was detected only once. The chain joins TRBV6-6 to TRBJ2-1; 8 nucleotides agree with TRBD2. Per germline, CDR1 MNHNY and CDR2 SVGAGI (reference sequence). The CDR3 has 15 amino acids. The J segment lost 1 base and the V segment lost 5 bases, leaving 4 bases of the junction unmatched. DNA for the CDR3: TGTGCCAGCAGTGCACTAGCGGAATCCTACAATGAGCAGTTCTTC. Translation: CASSALAESYNEQFF.

The genes are TRBV6-5 and TRBJ2-5, with TRBD2 as a possible D gene (6 bases). CDR1 MNHEY and CDR2 SVGAGI come from the germline V gene. The CDR3 sequence is 14 residues long. Trimming shortened V by 7 bases and J by 5 bases, and 17 bases separated the two germline ends. The CDR3 here is CASTPWRGGETQYF. CDR3 sequence (DNA): TGTGCCAGCACCCCGTGGCGGGGCGGGGAGACCCAGTACTTC.

The rearrangement uses TRBV7-9 and TRBJ2-3, with D possibly TRBD2 on 6 matching bases. The length of the CDR3 is 14 residues. Germline CDR1 is SEHNR and CDR2 is FQNEAQ (reference sequence). Trimming shortened V by 5 bases and J by 7 bases, and 16 bases separated the two germline ends. The chain's CDR3 is CASSPQSLANTQYF. In nucleotides, the CDR3 is TGTGCCAGCAGCCCACAATCACTAGCTAATACGCAGTATTTT.

CDR3 nucleotides: TGCGCCAGCAGCTTTCTGGACAGGGCTGGAGGCTACACCTTC. This gives the protein CASSFLDRAGGYTF. V usage is TRBV5-1 and J usage is TRBJ1-2, with 8 bases that match TRBD1. J was trimmed by 8 bases and V by 2 bases; bases with no gene match: 8. This CDR3 is built from 14 residues. CDR1 is SGHRS, CDR2 YFSETQ, per germline.

This clone was picked up one time. This chain links TRBV25-1 with TRBJ1-2, with 7 bases lining up with TRBD1. The CDR3 has 13 residues. V shed 7 bases, J shed 4 bases, and the junction held 6 bases outside the gene matches. The germline V gene has CDR1 MGHDK and CDR2 SYGVNS. CDR3 DNA sequence: TGTGCCAGCACAGACAGGGAAATCTATGGCTACACCTTC. Its translation is CASTDREIYGYTF.

The chain is built from TRBV7-3 and TRBJ2-1; D uncertain. This CDR3 region has 11 residues. Germline assignment: CDR1 SGHTA and CDR2 FQGTGA. V was trimmed by 4 bases and J by 6 bases, leaving 4 bases between them. The CDR3 bases are TGTGCCAGCAGCTCGAGCAATGAGCAGTTCTTC. Translated, it gives CASSSSNEQFF.

The rearrangement joins TRBV6-1 to TRBJ1-1; 7 bases fit TRBD1. V was pared by 4 bases and J by 2 bases, with 7 bases of the junction left unmatched. The CDR3 has 15 amino acids. Germline V gene sequence: CDR1 MNHNS, CDR2 SASEGT. CDR3 sequence (DNA): TGTGCCAGCAGTGGGCGGACAGGCCTTAACACTGAAGCTTTCTTT. Residues: CASSGRTGLNTEAFF.

Concerning this clone: Different DNA sequences within this sample yield the same CDR3. This chain connects TRBV29-1 to TRBJ2-3; 10 bases fit TRBD2. CDR3 length: 15 residues. With V trimmed by 6 bases and J by 3 bases, 9 bases remained unmatched. The germline V gene has CDR1 SQVTM and CDR2 ANQGSEA. The DNA for the CDR3 is TGCAGCGTAACGGCTAGCGGGAGAAGGACAGATACGCAGTATTTT. Translating gives CSVTASGRRTDTQYF.

The rearrangement uses TRBV7-9 and TRBJ1-5, with a weak D call TRBD1 (5 bases). CDR3 size: 15 residues. The germline CDR1 and CDR2 sequences are SEHNR and FQNEAQ (reference sequence). Trimming shortened V by 5 bases and J by 6 bases, and 17 bases separated the two germline ends. CDR3 sequence reads: CASSPSGREAQPQHF. The CDR3 DNA follows: TGTGCCAGCAGCCCCAGTGGCAGGGAAGCTCAGCCCCAGCATTTT.

This clone occurred once. The rearrangement uses TRBV7-9 and TRBJ2-3, with 11 bases fitting TRBD2. Germline V gene lookup returns CDR1 SEHNR and CDR2 FQNEAQ (reference sequence). Losses at the gene ends were 3 bases for V and 3 bases for J; bases not matched to a gene: 2. The CDR3 is made up of 15 amino acids. Written as DNA, the CDR3 is TGTGCCAGCAGCTTTAGCGGGGGGGGAACAGATACGCAGTATTTT. It specifies CASSFSGGGTDTQYF.